These T cell receptor beta chains were read from a single sample in a study of blood T cells in healthy people across ages. TCRdb redid the calling of the 5' RACE reads with MiXCR, one entry per CDR3 protein. The table has some 890,000 distinct CDR3 sequences, about 27% seen once. The same data also contributed to another study, on T cells of mothers and their children.

Sequenced sample: blood. The receptors originated from a woman between 40 and 50 years old in good health. Both conserved end residues are part of each CDR3. The order of the fields is J gene, clone size, V gene, D gene, CDR3 protein, CDR3 DNA. The D gene is left open where the match is weak. Expanded clones are given a class, and other clones once, few, many or no size at all.

TRBJ1-1 | many | TRBV7-9 | NA | CASSLGSLNTEAFF | TGTGCCAGCAGCTTAGGGTCACTGAACACTGAAGCTTTCTTT
TRBJ1-1 | NA | TRBV7-9 | TRBD1 | CASSPTTTGGLFITEAFF | TGTGCCAGCAGCCCTACTACTACAGGGGGTTTATTCATTACTGAAGCTTTCTTT
TRBJ2-5 | NA | TRBV28 | NA | CASTRRIGETQYF | TGTGCCAGCACTCGACGGATAGGAGAGACCCAGTACTTC
TRBJ1-6 | few | TRBV28 | NA | CASSLSRDSYNSPLHF | TGTGCCAGCAGTTTATCCAGGGACTCCTATAATTCACCCCTCCACTTT
TRBJ2-7 | NA | TRBV5-1 | NA | CASSLGSGPVGAYEQYF | TGCGCCAGCAGCTTGGGGTCGGGGCCGGTAGGGGCCTACGAGCAGTACTTC
TRBJ2-4 | few | TRBV28 | NA | CASTPREVGYF | TGTGCCAGCACCCCGAGGGAGGTGGGGTACTTC
TRBJ1-1 | NA | TRBV11-1 | NA | CASSSVRRGNTEAFF | TGTGCCAGCAGCTCGGTTCGTCGAGGGAACACTGAAGCTTTCTTT
TRBJ1-2 | few | TRBV28 | TRBD1 | CASSAPGQARDGYTF | TGTGCCAGCAGTGCCCCCGGACAGGCTCGGGATGGCTACACCTTC
TRBJ1-5 | NA | TRBV29-1 | NA | CSGGVSNQPQHF | TGCAGCGGTGGGGTGAGCAATCAGCCCCAGCATTTT
TRBJ2-1 | many | TRBV18 | NA | CASSPSRVWEQFF | TGTGCCAGCTCACCGTCCAGGGTATGGGAGCAGTTCTTC
TRBJ1-2 | NA | TRBV20-1 | NA | CSAPRIGIHGYTF | TGCAGTGCCCCCCGGATAGGGATCCATGGCTACACCTTC
TRBJ2-5 | many | TRBV7-2 | NA | CATGGGETQYF | TGTGCCACCGGGGGCGGGGAGACCCAGTACTTC
TRBJ1-4 | NA | TRBV20-1 | NA | CSARPQGRQHNEKLFF | TGCAGTGCTAGACCCCAAGGGAGACAGCATAATGAAAAACTGTTTTTT
TRBJ1-2 | NA | TRBV18 | NA | CAGSLGQNGYTF | TGTGCCGGCTCACTCGGACAGAATGGCTACACCTTC
TRBJ2-1 | NA | TRBV7-7 | NA | CASSRDSASYNEQFF | TGTGCCAGCAGCCGAGACAGTGCCTCCTACAATGAGCAGTTCTTC
TRBJ2-3 | few | TRBV7-2 | TRBD1 | CASSPGQGPTDTQYF | TGTGCCAGCAGCCCCGGACAGGGGCCCACAGATACGCAGTATTTT
TRBJ2-1 | many | TRBV7-2 | NA | CASSLFRNEQFF | TGCGCCAGCAGCTTGTTCCGTAATGAGCAGTTCTTC
TRBJ2-7 | few | TRBV6-1 | NA | CASTLILGGGPYEQYF | TGTGCCAGCACCCTCATCTTAGGGGGGGGCCCCTACGAGCAGTACTTC
TRBJ2-1 | few | TRBV4-1 | NA | CASSQGGSGSYNEQFF | TGCGCCAGCAGCCAAGGGGGTTCTGGTTCCTACAATGAGCAGTTCTTC
TRBJ2-3 | few | TRBV9 | TRBD2 | CASSSRLAGFTDTQYF | TGTGCCAGCAGCTCTCGACTAGCGGGGTTCACAGATACGCAGTATTTT
TRBJ2-5 | NA | TRBV3-1 | NA | CASSQEPSRQETQYF | TGTGCCAGCAGCCAAGAACCCAGCCGACAAGAGACCCAGTACTTC
TRBJ1-2 | few | TRBV27 | NA | CVSRSFGGERSDGYTF | TGTGTCAGCAGGTCCTTTGGGGGGGAGAGAAGCGATGGCTACACCTTC
TRBJ1-1 | NA | TRBV20-1 | NA | CSARVQWRVTTEAFF | TGCAGTGCTAGAGTACAATGGAGGGTGACCACTGAAGCTTTCTTT
TRBJ2-2 | once | TRBV20-1 | TRBD1 | CSASVRDRGDAEELFF | TGCAGTGCTAGTGTGCGGGACAGGGGAGACGCCGAGGAGCTGTTTTTT
TRBJ2-3 | NA | TRBV6-5 | NA | CASRLAATDTQYF | TGTGCCAGCAGGTTAGCGGCCACAGATACGCAGTATTTT
TRBJ2-2 | few | TRBV7-7 | TRBD2 | CASTPAGGYTGELFF | TGTGCTAGCACCCCAGCGGGGGGCTACACCGGGGAGCTGTTTTTT
TRBJ2-3 | NA | TRBV7-8 | TRBD2 | CASSLTGTSGGSTDTQYF | TGTGCCAGCAGCTTAACCGGGACTAGCGGGGGTAGCACAGATACGCAGTATTTT